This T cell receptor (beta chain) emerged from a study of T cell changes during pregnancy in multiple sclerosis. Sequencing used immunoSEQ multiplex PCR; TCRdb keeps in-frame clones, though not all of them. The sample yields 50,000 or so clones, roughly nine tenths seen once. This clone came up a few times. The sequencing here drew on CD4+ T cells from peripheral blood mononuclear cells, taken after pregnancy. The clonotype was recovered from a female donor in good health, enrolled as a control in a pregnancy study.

This chain's CDR3 is CASRGGPNYGYTF. CDR3 nucleotides: TGCGCCAGCAGAGGGGGCCCGAACTATGGCTACACCTTC. This chain connects TRBV10-1 to TRBJ1-2, with 7 bases lining up with TRBD1. V dropped 6 bases and J dropped 2; count of bases not matched to a gene: 3. This CDR3 region has 13 residues. Germline V gives CDR1 WNHNN, CDR2 SYGVQD (reference sequence).